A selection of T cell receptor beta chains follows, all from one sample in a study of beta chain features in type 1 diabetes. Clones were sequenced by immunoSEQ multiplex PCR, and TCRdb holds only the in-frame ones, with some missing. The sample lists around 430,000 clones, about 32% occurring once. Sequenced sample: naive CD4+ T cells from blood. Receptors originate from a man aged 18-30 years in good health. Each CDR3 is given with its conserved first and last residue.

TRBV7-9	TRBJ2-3	CASSLGTSTDTQYF
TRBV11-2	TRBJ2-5	CASSFGLAENQETQYF
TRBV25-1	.	CASSEPLFGVHEQYF
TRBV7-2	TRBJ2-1	CASRIPGQGRENEQFF
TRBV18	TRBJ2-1	CASSPVFGTGYNEQFF
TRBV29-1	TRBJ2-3	CSGRRADTQYF
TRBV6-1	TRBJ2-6	CASSGANVLTF
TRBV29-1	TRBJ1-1	CSVEDPGHLNTEAFF
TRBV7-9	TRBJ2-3	CASSSGVLALSTDTQYF
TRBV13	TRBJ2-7	CASSRGGIRSYEQYF
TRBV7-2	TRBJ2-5	CASSFGGGQETQYF
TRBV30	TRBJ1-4	CAWSVLTGNEKLFF
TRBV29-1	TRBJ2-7	CSVKDRYEQYF
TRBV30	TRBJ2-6	CAWTREPGANVLTF
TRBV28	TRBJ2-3	CASSRGLNTQYF
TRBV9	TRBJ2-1	CASSVDDRGRIGGNNEQFF
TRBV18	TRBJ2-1	CASSTNWGSNEQFF
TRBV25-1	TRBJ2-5	CASSGPDRAETQYF
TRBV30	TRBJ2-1	CAWSDPNEQFF
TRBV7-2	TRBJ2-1	CASSLAGGLYNEQFF
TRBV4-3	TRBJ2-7	CASSYYRDREYEQYF
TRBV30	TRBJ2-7	CASRRLHEQYF
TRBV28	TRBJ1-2	CASAQGDYGYTF
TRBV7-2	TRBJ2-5	CASSLGPPIAGGPETQYF
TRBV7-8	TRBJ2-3	CASSLADTDTQYF
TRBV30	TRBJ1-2	CAWSVNRGGYTF
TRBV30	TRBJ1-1	CAWTAGGKNTEAFF
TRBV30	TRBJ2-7	CAWSVGTTVYSEQYF
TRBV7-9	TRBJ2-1	CASGRDSSYNEQFF
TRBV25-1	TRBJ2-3	CASSEAGGLSDTQYF
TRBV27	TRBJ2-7	CASSIRDGSYEQYF
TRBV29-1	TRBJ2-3	CSVLGTSVDTQYF
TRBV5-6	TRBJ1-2	CASSLNGNYGYTF
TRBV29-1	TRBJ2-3	CSVEGVSSSTDTQYF
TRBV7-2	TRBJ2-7	CASSYSRDPYEQYF
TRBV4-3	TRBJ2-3	CASSQDVFSTDTQYF
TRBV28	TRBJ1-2	CASTDRVGGYTF
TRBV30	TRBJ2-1	CAWRGSGSYNEQFF
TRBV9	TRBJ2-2	CASSVWTTTGELFF
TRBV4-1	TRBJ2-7	CASSQITGYYEQYF
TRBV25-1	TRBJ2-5	CASSEAGFEETQYF
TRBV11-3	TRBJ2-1	CASSLGTSRNNEQFF